The present T cell receptor (beta chain) was sequenced within a study of cytomegalovirus exposure and HLA in healthy donors. The PCR was carried out with 60 Vbeta primers and 13 Jbeta primers. Repertoires were generated with immunoSEQ multiplex PCR, while TCRdb's copy carries only in-frame clones and drops some. The sample consists of fewer than 150,000 clones, 66% of them appearing once. Germline loops: CDR1 SGHNT, CDR2 YYREEE (reference sequence). The length of the CDR3 is 15 residues. The ends were cut back, 4 bases at V and 4 bases at J, with 14 bases in the middle. The rearrangement uses TRBV5-4 and TRBJ1-4; possibly TRBD1 for D (6 bases). The material sequenced was PBMCs. This receptor was identified in a human donor in good health. The CDR3 here is CASSNPDRFNEKLFF. Here the CDR3 DNA reads TGTGCCAGCAGCAACCCGGACAGATTTAATGAAAAACTGTTTTTT.